This TCR beta chain was captured by sequencing in a study of T cell changes during pregnancy in multiple sclerosis. CDR1 is SEHNR, CDR2 FQNEAQ, per germline (reference sequence). There are 17 residues in the CDR3. Trimming removed 1 base at V and 0 bases at J, with 13 bases between. Data came from immunoSEQ multiplex PCR; TCRdb stores just in-frame clones and leaves some out. The sample includes under 130,000 clones, about 90% of them seen just once. The material sequenced was peripheral blood, taken after pregnancy. This sequence originates from a female donor with multiple sclerosis, enrolled in a pregnancy study. This chain joins TRBV7-9 and TRBJ2-1; the D gene is possibly TRBD2 (5 bases). CDR3 sequence reads: CASSLVFAGASYNEQFF. The CDR3 bases are TGTGCCAGCAGCTTAGTTTTCGCGGGCGCCTCCTACAATGAGCAGTTCTTC.